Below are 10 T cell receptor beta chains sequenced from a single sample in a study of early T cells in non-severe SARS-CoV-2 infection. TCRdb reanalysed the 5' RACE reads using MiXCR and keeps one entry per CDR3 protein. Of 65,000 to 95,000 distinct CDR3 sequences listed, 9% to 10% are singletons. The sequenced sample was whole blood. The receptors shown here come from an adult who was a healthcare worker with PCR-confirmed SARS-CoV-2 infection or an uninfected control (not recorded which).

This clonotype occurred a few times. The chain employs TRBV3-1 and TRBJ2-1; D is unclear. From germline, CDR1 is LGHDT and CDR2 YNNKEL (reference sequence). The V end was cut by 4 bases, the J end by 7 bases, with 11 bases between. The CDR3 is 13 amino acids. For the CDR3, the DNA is TGTGCCAGCAGCCCGAGGCCGTTAAATGAGCAGTTCTTC. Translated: CASSPRPLNEQFF.

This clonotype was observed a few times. CDR3 in DNA: TGTGCCAGCAGCTTAGGTGGACTAGCGGGAGGCGAGCAGTACTTC. This encodes CASSLGGLAGGEQYF. The chain combines TRBV7-9 with TRBJ2-7, with 14 bases matching TRBD2. The CDR3 length is 15 residues. V was pared by 1 base and J by 6 bases, with 2 bases of the junction left unmatched. Germline CDR1 is SEHNR and CDR2 is FQNEAQ (reference sequence).

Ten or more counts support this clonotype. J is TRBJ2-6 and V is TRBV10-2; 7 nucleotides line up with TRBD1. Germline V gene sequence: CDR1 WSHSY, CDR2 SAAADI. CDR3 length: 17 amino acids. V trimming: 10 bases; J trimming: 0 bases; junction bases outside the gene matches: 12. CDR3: CATNTLDRFSGANVLTF. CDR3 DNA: TGCGCCACCAACACCTTGGACAGGTTCTCTGGGGCCAACGTCCTGACTTTC.

The CDR3 is CASSQIGNEQFF. In DNA, the CDR3 is TGTGCCAGCAGCCAAATAGGGAATGAGCAGTTCTTC. The V and J genes are TRBV3-1 and TRBJ2-1, with D unresolved. Trimming removed 2 bases from V and 7 bases from J, with 6 bases in between. The CDR3 is 12 residues long. CDR1 and CDR2 from the germline V gene are LGHDT and YNNKEL (reference sequence).

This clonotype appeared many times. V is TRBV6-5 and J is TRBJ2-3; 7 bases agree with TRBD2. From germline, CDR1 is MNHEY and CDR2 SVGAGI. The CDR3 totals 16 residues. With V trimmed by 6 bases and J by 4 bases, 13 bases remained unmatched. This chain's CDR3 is CASSTGRLDGSDTQYF. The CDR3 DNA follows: TGTGCCAGCAGCACCGGGAGGCTAGATGGGTCAGATACGCAGTATTTT.

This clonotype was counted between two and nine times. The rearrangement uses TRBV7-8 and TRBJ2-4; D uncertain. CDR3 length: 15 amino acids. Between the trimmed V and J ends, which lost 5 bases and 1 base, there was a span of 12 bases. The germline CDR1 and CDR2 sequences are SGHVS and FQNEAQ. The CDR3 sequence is CASSLEPGAKNIQYF. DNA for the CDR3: TGTGCCAGCAGCCTCGAACCGGGCGCCAAAAACATTCAGTACTTC.

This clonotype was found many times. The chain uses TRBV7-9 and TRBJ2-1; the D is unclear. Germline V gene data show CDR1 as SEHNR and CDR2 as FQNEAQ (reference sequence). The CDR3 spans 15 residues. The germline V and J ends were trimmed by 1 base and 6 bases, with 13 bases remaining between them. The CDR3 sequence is CASSLGKAARNEQFF. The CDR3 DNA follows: TGTGCCAGCAGCTTAGGGAAAGCTGCTCGCAATGAGCAGTTCTTC.

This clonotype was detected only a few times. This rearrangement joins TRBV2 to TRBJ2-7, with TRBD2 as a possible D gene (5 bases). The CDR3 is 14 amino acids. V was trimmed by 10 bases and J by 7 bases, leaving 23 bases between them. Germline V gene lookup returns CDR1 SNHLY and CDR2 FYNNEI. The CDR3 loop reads CANQKDPATGEQYF. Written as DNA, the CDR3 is TGTGCCAACCAAAAAGACCCGGCTACGGGGGAGCAGTACTTC.

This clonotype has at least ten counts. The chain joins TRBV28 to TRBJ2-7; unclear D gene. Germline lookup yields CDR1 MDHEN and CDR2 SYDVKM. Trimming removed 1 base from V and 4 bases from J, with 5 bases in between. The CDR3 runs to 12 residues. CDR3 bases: TGTGCCAGCAGTTTATTGGGGTACGAGCAGTACTTC. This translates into CASSLLGYEQYF.

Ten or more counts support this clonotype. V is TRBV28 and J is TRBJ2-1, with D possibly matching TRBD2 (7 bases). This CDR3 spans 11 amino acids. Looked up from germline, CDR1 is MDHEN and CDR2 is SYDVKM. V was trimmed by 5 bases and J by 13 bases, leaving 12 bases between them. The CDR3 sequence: CASSGQTSQFF. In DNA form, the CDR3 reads TGTGCCAGCAGTGGACAGACTAGCCAGTTCTTC.